The rows below give T cell receptor beta chains drawn from one sample of a study of blood T cell repertoires in COVID-19. Repertoires were generated with immunoSEQ multiplex PCR, while TCRdb's copy carries only in-frame clones and drops some. The data show about 200,000 clones, more than 70% seen once. The sample taken for sequencing was peripheral blood. Receptor source: a person aged 70 to 80 with COVID-19, enrolled during active disease. The conserved cysteine and the conserved F or W are not part of the CDR3 here.

v_call,cdr3_length,cdr3_aa
TRBV11-1,13,ASSLGGQGREEAF
TRBV29-1,8,SVRRGEAF
TRBV5-1,17,ASSLAETSGRMNTGELF
TRBV5-5,11,ASSPQFADTQY
TRBV5-6,11,ASRNTGYNEQF
TRBV19,16,ASSIDFRTSGRAHEQF
TRBV9,13,ASSADRAGNQPQH
TRBV5-5,14,ASSLVPGNSNQPQH
TRBV7-2,14,ASSLNGGANSNEQF
TRBV28,16,ASSLELGFPRAKNIQY
TRBV2,12,ATTRSPNTGELF
TRBV28,11,ASRLGTGKGYT
TRBV6-6,13,ASSFPGQGNYGYT
TRBV19,13,ASRTGDLYHYGYT
TRBV25-1,13,ASSETGATNEKLF
TRBV10-3,11,ATLITENTEAF
TRBV28,14,ASSPLLAEHQETQY
TRBV28,13,ASRAPTQGTDEQY
TRBV11-2,13,ASSLEGGSYNEQF
TRBV5-1,14,ASSSQAVSFGSPLH
TRBV28,12,ASTSGFTDQPQH
TRBV18,13,ASSPEASGKGEQY
TRBV28,13,ASCTSTGNHQPQH
TRBV7-9,11,ASSLSGANEQY
TRBV7-2,12,ASSLEGADYGYT
TRBV19,12,ASSARDRSYEQY
TRBV28,13,ASSIPGTPSYEQY
TRBV18,12,ASSEGWANEKLF
TRBV10-1,14,ASVVWRAASTDTQY
TRBV11-3,12,ASSLEAGGSKAF
TRBV15,12,ATSRVRTEETQY
TRBV10-3,13,AIRGTGGSVNTIY
TRBV28,13,ASSLAQRGGETQY
TRBV6-6,12,ASSTGQGSYGYT
TRBV15,14,ATSRDRGNSNQPQH